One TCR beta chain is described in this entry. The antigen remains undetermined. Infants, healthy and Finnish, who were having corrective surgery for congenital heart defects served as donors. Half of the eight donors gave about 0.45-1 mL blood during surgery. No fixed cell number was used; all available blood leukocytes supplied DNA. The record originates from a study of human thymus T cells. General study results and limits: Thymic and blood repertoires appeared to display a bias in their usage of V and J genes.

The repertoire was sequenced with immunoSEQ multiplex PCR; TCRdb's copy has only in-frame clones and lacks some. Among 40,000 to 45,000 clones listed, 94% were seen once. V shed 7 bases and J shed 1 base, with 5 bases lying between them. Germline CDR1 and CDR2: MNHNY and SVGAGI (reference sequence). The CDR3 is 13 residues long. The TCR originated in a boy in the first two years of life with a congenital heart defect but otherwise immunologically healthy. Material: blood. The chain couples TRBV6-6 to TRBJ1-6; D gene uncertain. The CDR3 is CASIKSYNSPLHF. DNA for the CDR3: TGTGCCAGCATTAAATCCTATAATTCACCCCTCCACTTT.